The clone carrying this T cell receptor beta chain showed up just once. The repertoire was sequenced with immunoSEQ multiplex PCR; TCRdb's copy has only in-frame clones and lacks some. The sample lists 200,000 to 250,000 clones, 80% seen once, with about 4.5% in the top ten. These data come from a study of blood T cell repertoires in COVID-19. Across the study: Collection of acute and convalescent COVID-19 samples took place in the United States, Italy and Spain.

The receptor was isolated from a man aged 25 to 45 with acute COVID-19. Sample: PBMCs or T cells enriched from blood (not recorded which).

CDR3 sequence reads: CASTTHSLGAEKLFF. The CDR3 nucleotides are TGTGCCAGCACGACCCACAGCCTGGGGGCTGAAAAACTGTTTTTT. This chain uses TRBV27 with TRBJ1-4, with D tentatively TRBD1 (6 bases). This CDR3 comprises 15 residues. Germline CDR1 MNHEY, CDR2 SMNVEV (reference sequence). The germline V and J ends were trimmed by 7 bases and 7 bases, with 19 bases remaining between them.